The 5 T cell receptor beta chains below all came from one sample that was sequenced in a study of cytomegalovirus exposure and HLA in healthy donors (dated by TCRdb to between 2016 and 2019). Libraries were prepared through the immunoSEQ multiplex PCR assay. The multiplex PCR relied on a mix of 60 forward primers for TCR Vbeta segments and 13 reverse primers for TCR Jbeta segments. TCRdb mirrors the immuneACCESS table, restricted to in-frame sequences. Some clones are absent from its copies; in checked studies, under half trace to an unresolved V gene, and the reason for the others is unknown. This sample's clone table shows tens of thousands of clones. The top ten hold over 9% of the sample. The sequenced sample consisted of PBMCs. These receptors all come from a woman between 55 and 75 years old in good health and CMV-seropositive.

V gene TRBV5-4 combines with J gene TRBJ2-7; 7 nucleotides match TRBD2. This CDR3 contains 16 residues. Losses at the gene ends were 0 bases for V and 2 bases for J; bases not matched to a gene: 8. Germline CDR1 reads SGHNT; CDR2 reads YYREEE (reference sequence). CDR3 loop: CASSLGGRGSTYEQYF. CDR3 in DNA: TGTGCCAGCAGCTTGGGTGGGCGGGGGAGTACCTACGAGCAGTACTTC.

V gene TRBV10-1 combines with J gene TRBJ2-3, with 9 bases lining up with TRBD2. V was pared by 3 bases and J by 5 bases, with 9 bases of the junction left unmatched. Germline V gives CDR1 WNHNN, CDR2 SYGVQD (reference sequence). The CDR3 totals 16 residues. Written as DNA, the CDR3 is TGCGCCAGCAGTGAAGCAAGCGGGGGGCCGCGAGATACGCAGTATTTT. Protein: CASSEASGGPRDTQYF.

V usage is TRBV7-9 and J usage is TRBJ1-1; D possibly corresponds to TRBD1 (5 bases). The V end lost 8 bases, the J end lost 1 base, and 14 bases lay between the germline ends. The CDR3 runs 14 residues. Germline V gene sequence: CDR1 SEHNR, CDR2 FQNEAQ (reference sequence). CDR3: CASGARQPNTEAFF. The DNA for the CDR3 is TGTGCCAGCGGGGCAAGGCAGCCGAACACTGAAGCTTTCTTT. Filled out from reference TRBV7-9 and TRBJ1-1, the complete variable domain reads DTGVSQNPRHKITKRGQNVTFRCDPISEHNRLYWYRQTLGQGPEFLTYFQNEAQLEKSRLLSDRFSAERPKGSFSTLEIQRTEQGDSAMYLCASGARQPNTEAFFGQGTRLTVV.

In regard to this clone: The junction and the germline gene differ at one end; a read error may be behind it. The chain combines TRBV20-1 with TRBJ1-1; D is unclear. Per the germline V gene, CDR1 is DFQATT and CDR2 is SNEGSKA (reference sequence). The CDR3 is 10 residues long. DNA for the CDR3: TGCAGTGCTAGTTGGGCACTTAACTCGTGG. As protein: CSASWALNSW.

A word on this clone: This specimen includes other DNA sequences encoding the same CDR3. V and J are TRBV28 and TRBJ1-6; no clear D. The CDR3 is 15 amino acids. Trimming shortened V by 3 bases and J by 7 bases, and 13 bases separated the two germline ends. The germline gives CDR1 MDHEN, CDR2 SYDVKM. The CDR3 DNA is TGTGCCAGCAGTTTCCGGCGGCCGCTCAATTCACCCCTCCACTTT. This encodes CASSFRRPLNSPLHF.